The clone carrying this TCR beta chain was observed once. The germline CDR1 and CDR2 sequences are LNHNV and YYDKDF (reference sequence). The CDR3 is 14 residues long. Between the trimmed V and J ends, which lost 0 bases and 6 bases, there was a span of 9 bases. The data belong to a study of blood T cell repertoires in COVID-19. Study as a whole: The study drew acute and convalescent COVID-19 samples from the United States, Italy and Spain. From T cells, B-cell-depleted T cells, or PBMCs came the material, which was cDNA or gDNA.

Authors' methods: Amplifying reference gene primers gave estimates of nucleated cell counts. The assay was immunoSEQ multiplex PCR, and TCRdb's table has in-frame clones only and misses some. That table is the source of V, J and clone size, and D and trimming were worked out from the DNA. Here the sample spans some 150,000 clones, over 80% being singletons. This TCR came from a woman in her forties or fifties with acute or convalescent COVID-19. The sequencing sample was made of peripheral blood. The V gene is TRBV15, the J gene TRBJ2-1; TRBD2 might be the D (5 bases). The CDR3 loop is CATSREASSNEQFF. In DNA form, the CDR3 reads TGTGCCACCAGCAGAGAAGCTAGCAGCAATGAGCAGTTCTTC.